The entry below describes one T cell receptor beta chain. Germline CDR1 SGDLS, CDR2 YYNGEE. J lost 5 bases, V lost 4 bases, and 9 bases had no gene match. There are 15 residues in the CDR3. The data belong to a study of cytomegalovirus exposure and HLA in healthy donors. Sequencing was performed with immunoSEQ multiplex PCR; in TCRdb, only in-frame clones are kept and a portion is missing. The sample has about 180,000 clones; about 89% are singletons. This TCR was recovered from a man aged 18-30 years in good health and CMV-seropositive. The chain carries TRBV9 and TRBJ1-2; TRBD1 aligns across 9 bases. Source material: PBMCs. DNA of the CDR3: TGTGCCAGCAGCTCAAACAGGGGGCGATATTATGGCTACACCTTC. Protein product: CASSSNRGRYYGYTF.